The rows below give T cell receptor beta chains drawn from one sample of a study of CD8 T cells in ankylosing spondylitis. TCRdb used MiXCR to reprocess the 5' RACE reads, holding one entry per CDR3 protein. The sample has around 120,000 distinct CDR3 sequences; 24% are singletons. Specimen: synovial fluid, either unsorted or a sorted T cell fraction (not recorded which). Receptors were obtained from a male donor with ankylosing spondylitis. The CDR3 runs from the conserved cysteine through the conserved F or W. A D gene is named only where the DNA matches it firmly. A row's size may be missing; if present it is once, few, many or a size class.

D,J,size,V,CDR3,DNA
TRBD1,TRBJ1-3,-,TRBV20-1,CSAPGGRSGNTIYF,TGCAGTGCTCCAGGGGGGAGGTCTGGAAACACCATATATTTT
TRBD1,TRBJ1-6,few,TRBV5-1,CASSTDRRNSPLHF,TGCGCCAGCAGCACGGACAGGAGGAATTCACCCCTCCACTTT
-,TRBJ1-2,many,TRBV28,CASSFFQGGGYTF,TGTGCCAGCAGTTTCTTCCAGGGTGGGGGCTACACCTTC
TRBD1,TRBJ2-7,-,TRBV7-9,CASSLGQGFEQYF,TGTGCCAGCAGCTTGGGACAGGGCTTCGAGCAGTACTTC
-,TRBJ2-2,many,TRBV18,CASSPRTAGELFF,TGTGCCAGCTCACCACGGACGGCCGGGGAGCTGTTTTTT
TRBD2,TRBJ2-7,many,TRBV20-1,CSGLGREVYEQYF,TGCAGCGGCCTGGGGCGGGAGGTGTACGAGCAGTACTTC
-,TRBJ2-5,-,TRBV7-8,CASSLPYLEQSETQYF,TGTGCCAGCAGCTTACCCTACCTCGAACAGTCGGAGACCCAGTACTTC
-,TRBJ2-5,-,TRBV9,CASSPRPGGQETQYF,TGTGCCAGCAGCCCCCGACCCGGAGGACAAGAGACCCAGTACTTC
-,TRBJ2-7,-,TRBV7-8,CASSPGTDSYEQYF,TGTGCCAGCAGTCCGGGGACGGATTCCTACGAGCAGTACTTC
-,TRBJ2-7,many,TRBV24-1,CATSDSGDPTYEQYF,TGTGCCACCAGTGATTCAGGGGATCCCACCTACGAGCAGTACTTC
-,TRBJ2-3,few,TRBV5-1,CASSRSRDLDTQYF,TGCGCCAGCAGCCGGTCCCGGGATCTAGATACGCAGTATTTT
-,TRBJ2-7,many,TRBV20-1,CSATNLGAERSYEQYF,TGCAGTGCCACAAATTTGGGGGCGGAACGCTCCTACGAGCAGTACTTC
-,TRBJ2-3,few,TRBV29-1,CSVVVGLGRDTQYF,TGCAGCGTTGTAGTGGGACTCGGTAGAGATACGCAGTATTTT
TRBD1,TRBJ1-2,-,TRBV7-2,CASSASGTGGAIYGYTF,TGTGCCAGCAGCGCTTCCGGGACAGGGGGCGCGATCTATGGCTACACCTTC
TRBD1,TRBJ2-3,-,TRBV19,CASSILRGRDTQYF,TGTGCCAGTAGTATCCTCAGGGGGAGAGATACGCAGTATTTT
-,TRBJ2-1,-,TRBV6-1,CASSIQEGNEQFF,TGTGCCAGCAGTATTCAAGAGGGAAATGAGCAGTTCTTC
-,TRBJ1-1,-,TRBV3-1,CASSQDLSGVNTEAFF,TGTGCCAGCAGCCAAGATCTTTCAGGAGTGAACACTGAAGCTTTCTTT
-,TRBJ2-1,-,TRBV4-2,CASSQEMGLRGDEQFF,TGTGCCAGCAGCCAGGAGATGGGCCTCCGCGGCGATGAGCAGTTCTTC
-,TRBJ1-2,-,TRBV6-1,CASRWLAGVGYTF,TGTGCCAGCAGGTGGTTGGCAGGGGTTGGCTACACCTTC
-,TRBJ2-5,-,TRBV11-2,CASSPSRQETQYF,TGTGCCAGCAGCCCGAGCCGACAAGAGACCCAGTACTTC
TRBD2,TRBJ2-1,-,TRBV24-1,CATSDHLAGGLGGEQFF,TGTGCCACCAGTGATCACCTAGCGGGAGGGCTTGGGGGTGAGCAGTTCTTC
TRBD2,TRBJ2-1,-,TRBV4-1,CASSQEKTAGGQNNEQFF,TGCGCCAGCAGCCAAGAGAAGACCGCGGGGGGCCAAAACAATGAGCAGTTCTTC
-,TRBJ2-3,few,TRBV7-2,CASSFRGVTDTQYF,TGTGCCAGCAGCTTTAGAGGGGTCACAGATACGCAGTATTTT
-,TRBJ2-7,-,TRBV11-2,CASSFLTVSYEQYF,TGTGCCAGCAGCTTCCTAACTGTATCCTACGAGCAGTACTTC
TRBD2,TRBJ2-7,large,TRBV20-1,CSARTSGRGGYEQYF,TGCAGTGCTAGGACTAGCGGGAGGGGGGGCTACGAGCAGTACTTC
TRBD1,TRBJ1-2,-,TRBV29-1,CSVLNLTGVTNYGYTF,TGCAGCGTCCTTAACCTTACAGGGGTGACTAACTATGGCTACACCTTC
-,TRBJ1-2,-,TRBV7-2,CASSFVVDGYTF,TGTGCCAGCAGCTTCGTAGTTGATGGCTACACCTTC